A selection of T cell receptor beta chains follows, all from one sample in a study of spatial heterogeneity in lung cancer. Each CDR3 protein gets one entry after TCRdb re-called the 5' RACE reads with MiXCR. The table includes about 9,600 distinct CDR3 sequences, around 12% detected once. The starting material was lung tumor tissue, obtained at surgery. The origin of the receptors is a male donor with early-stage non-small cell lung cancer. Both conserved end residues are trimmed from each CDR3.

j_call cdr3_length v_call cdr3_aa
TRBJ1-1 10 TRBV2 ASREDGPEAF
TRBJ1-2 10 TRBV19 ASNEVSAGYT
TRBJ2-2 14 TRBV18 ASSPRMDSNTGELF
TRBJ1-5 9 TRBV27 ASGPDQPQH
TRBJ2-1 12 TRBV6-6 ASSYSASYNEQF
TRBJ1-1 12 TRBV29-1 SGGPKTLNTEAF
TRBJ2-5 13 TRBV20-1 SARDAGGHGETQY
TRBJ1-2 11 TRBV12-3/TRBV12-4 ASSLRTGHGYT
TRBJ2-5 13 TRBV5-1 ASSTGQGWGETQY
TRBJ2-3 12 TRBV2 ASSESSSTDTQY
TRBJ2-2 12 TRBV12-3/TRBV12-4 ASSWTTNTGELF
TRBJ2-3 11 TRBV11-2 ASSLDPGDTQY
TRBJ1-2 12 TRBV12-3/TRBV12-4 ASSQRQGTDGYT
TRBJ2-3 15 TRBV21-1 ASSSFPGQASTDTQY
TRBJ2-3 13 TRBV11-3 ASRRGLAGADTQY
TRBJ2-7 12 TRBV6-1 ASSEDRTAHEQY
TRBJ1-3 12 TRBV12-3/TRBV12-4 ASSSGSSGNTIY
TRBJ1-5 10 TRBV7-2 ASTSEDLSQH
TRBJ2-3 12 TRBV11-3 ASGRQGSTDTQY
TRBJ2-1 14 TRBV11-3 ASSLDEGLASHEQF
TRBJ1-3 13 TRBV20-1 SARVPGQSRNTIY
TRBJ2-1 13 TRBV7-2 ASSLQVSSYNEQF
TRBJ1-1 14 TRBV6-1 ASSEAYKGSRSEAF
TRBJ2-1 16 TRBV3-1 ASSQARGSRGGFDEQF
TRBJ1-1 11 TRBV7-9 ASSSQVGAEAF
TRBJ1-4 11 TRBV7-3 ASSSGHGEKLF
TRBJ2-2 12 TRBV6-4 ASRLAGDTGELF